The 14 T cell receptor beta chains in this list originate from one sample, sequenced in a study of shared T cell receptors in the human thymus. Profiling relied on immunoSEQ multiplex PCR, and the TCRdb table lists in-frame clones only, not all of them. The table records hundreds of thousands of clones, around nine tenths of them present only once. These data were also filed under a second study, of human thymus T cells.

Sequencing was carried out using thymocytes. These receptors were collected from a boy under two years old with a congenital heart defect.

In its sample, this clone was seen a few times. The V gene is TRBV25-1, the J gene TRBJ1-3, with D possibly being TRBD1 (6 bases). V lost 8 bases and J 0 bases, leaving 14 bases between the germline ends. Germline CDR1 reads MGHDK; CDR2 reads SYGVNS. This CDR3 is built from 15 residues. The CDR3 DNA reads as TGTGCCAGCGGCCGACAGGAACTCTCTGGAAACACCATATATTTT. Amino acid sequence: CASGRQELSGNTIYF.

The chain recombines TRBV7-6 with TRBJ2-1; 12 bases are shared with TRBD2. The CDR3 totals 15 residues. CDR1 and CDR2 (germline): SGHVS, FNYEAQ. Trimming took 2 bases from V and 7 from J; bases not matched to a gene: 3. The DNA for the CDR3 is TGTGCCAGCAGCTTATCTAGCGGGAGGGGAAATGAGCAGTTCTTC. Amino acids: CASSLSSGRGNEQFF.

This clone was seen once. CDR3 in DNA: TGTGCCAGCAGCCAAGTTACAGGGCCCCACAATGAGCAGTTCTTC. Its protein product is CASSQVTGPHNEQFF. The rearrangement links TRBV4-2 to TRBJ2-1, with D perhaps matching TRBD1 (6 bases). From germline, CDR1 is LGHNA and CDR2 YNFKEQ. CDR3 size: 15 residues. The V gene lost 1 base and the J gene lost 5 bases, with 12 bases spanning the gap.

J is TRBJ2-5 and V is TRBV10-3, with D possibly TRBD1 on 5 matching bases. The J call is in doubt because the DNA end fits TRBJ2-7 better. This CDR3 spans 12 amino acids. Germline V lookup: CDR1 ENHRY, CDR2 SYGVKD. Written as DNA, the CDR3 is TGTGCCACTGGACACCGCTCCTACGAGCAGTACTTC. Its protein product is CATGHRSYEQYF.

This chain links TRBV10-3 with TRBJ2-3; 7 bases match TRBD2. Germline CDR1 and CDR2: ENHRY and SYGVKD. V was clipped by 10 bases and J by 1 base; unmatched bases: 2. The CDR3 loop spans 12 amino acids. In DNA form, the CDR3 reads TGTGCCAGCGGGAGTTGCACAGATACGCAGTATTTT. The encoded protein is CASGSCTDTQYF.

The chain links TRBV11-2 to TRBJ2-1; TRBD2 might be the D (7 bases). CDR1 is SGHAT, CDR2 FQNNGV, per germline. The CDR3 covers 15 residues. Between the trimmed V and J ends, which lost 5 bases and 5 bases, there was a span of 16 bases. CDR3 bases: TGTGCCAGCAGCCTGGGGGGGGACACCCACAATGAGCAGTTCTTC. It yields the protein CASSLGGDTHNEQFF.

The chain recombines TRBV4-3 with TRBJ2-7, with TRBD2 identical over 9 bases. From germline, CDR1 is LGHNA and CDR2 YSLEER. CDR3 size: 17 residues. The V segment lost 0 bases and the J segment 5 bases; nucleotides outside the gene matches: 11. CDR3 in DNA: TGCGCCAGCAGCCAAGATGTAGGAGCTAGCGGGAAAAACGAGCAGTACTTC. It codes for CASSQDVGASGKNEQYF.

The CDR3 DNA is TGTGCCTGGAGCCGAGAGGGTACACCGGGAGGATGGGGTCGCGGTCTAATCAATGAGCAGTTCTTC. It is translated as CAWSREGTPGGWGRGLINEQFF. V and J are TRBV30 and TRBJ2-1; TRBD2 matches 7 bases. The trim removed 3 bases at V and 6 bases at J, leaving 32 bases unmatched. The germline CDR1 and CDR2 sequences are GTSNPN and SVGIG (reference sequence). The CDR3 covers 22 residues.

Turning to this clone: One junction end disagrees with the germline gene, perhaps due to a read error. The chain combines TRBV11-2 with TRBJ2-7, with 11 bases identical to TRBD2. Per germline, CDR1 SGHAT and CDR2 FQNNGV. This CDR3 is built from 16 residues. CDR3 sequence reads: CASSLAVAGGPDEPHF. DNA of the CDR3: TGTGCCAGCAGCTTAGCTGTAGCGGGAGGGCCGGACGAGCCCCACTTC.

The chain combines TRBV27 with TRBJ1-3, with D perhaps TRBD1 (6 bases). CDR1 is MNHEY and CDR2 is SMNVEV in the germline V gene (reference sequence). Trimming removed 2 bases at V and 0 bases at J, with 11 bases between. The CDR3 has 16 amino acids. This CDR3 reads CASSLGQPDSGNTIYF. The CDR3 DNA reads as TGTGCCAGCAGTTTAGGACAGCCAGACTCTGGAAACACCATATATTTT.

This chain uses TRBV5-1 with TRBJ2-5; TRBD2 matches at 7 bases. The last part of the DNA fits TRBJ2-7 better; the J call may be wrong. This CDR3 spans 16 amino acids. Germline V gene data show CDR1 as SGHRS and CDR2 as YFSETQ. For the CDR3, the DNA is TGCGCCAGCAGCTTGAGCCCGGGCAGCGGGAACTACGAGCAGTACTTC. Protein product: CASSLSPGSGNYEQYF.

CDR3: CASSLAAGDPYEQYF. The CDR3 DNA follows: TGTGCCAGCAGCTTAGCGGCGGGGGACCCCTACGAGCAGTACTTC. The chain joins TRBV11-3 to TRBJ2-7, with TRBD2 matching over 7 bases. Germline trimming cut 1 base from V and 2 bases from J; bases unmatched to any gene: 5. Germline-derived CDR1 and CDR2 are SGHNT and YENEEA. The CDR3 is 15 amino acids.

The genes are TRBV11-2 and TRBJ2-7, with 10 bases aligning to TRBD2. V dropped 6 bases and J dropped 4; count of bases not matched to a gene: 9. The CDR3 totals 15 residues. Germline-derived CDR1 and CDR2 are SGHAT and FQNNGV. CDR3 DNA sequence: TGTGCCAGCAGATACCTAGCGGGAGTGCGATACGAGCAGTACTTC. This translates into CASRYLAGVRYEQYF. The whole variable domain, filled in from reference TRBV11-2 and TRBJ2-7, reads EAGVAQSPRYKIIEKRQSVAFWCNPISGHATLYWYQQILGQGPKLLIQFQNNGVVDDSQLPKDRFSAERLKGVDSTLKIQPAKLEDSAVYLCASRYLAGVRYEQYFGPGTRLTVT.

The table lists this clone with a count of one. J is TRBJ2-5 and V is TRBV4-1; 10 bases are shared with TRBD2. This CDR3 comprises 21 residues. Germline assignment: CDR1 MGHRA and CDR2 YSYEKL. The V gene end was trimmed by 4 bases and the J gene end by 4 bases; junction bases not matched to a gene: 24. The CDR3 protein is CASSPGGLAFSPGLDGETQYF. The CDR3 bases are TGCGCCAGCAGCCCAGGGGGACTAGCGTTCAGCCCGGGTTTAGATGGAGAGACCCAGTACTTC.